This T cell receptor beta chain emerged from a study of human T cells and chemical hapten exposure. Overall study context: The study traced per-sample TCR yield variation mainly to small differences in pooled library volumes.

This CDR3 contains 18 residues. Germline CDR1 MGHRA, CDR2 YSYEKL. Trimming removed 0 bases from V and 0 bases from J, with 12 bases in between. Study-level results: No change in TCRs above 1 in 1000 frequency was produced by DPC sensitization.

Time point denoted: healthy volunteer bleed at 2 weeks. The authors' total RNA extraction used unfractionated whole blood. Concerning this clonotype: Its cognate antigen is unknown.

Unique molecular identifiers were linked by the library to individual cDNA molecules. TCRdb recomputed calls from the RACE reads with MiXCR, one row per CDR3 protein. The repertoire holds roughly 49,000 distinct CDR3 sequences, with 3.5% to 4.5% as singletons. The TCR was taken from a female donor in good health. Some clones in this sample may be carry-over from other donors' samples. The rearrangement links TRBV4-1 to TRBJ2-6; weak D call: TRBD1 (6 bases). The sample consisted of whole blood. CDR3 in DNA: TGCGCCAGCAGCCAAGATAGGACAGCGACCTCTGGGGCCAACGTCCTGACTTTC. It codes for CASSQDRTATSGANVLTF.